This passage covers 10 T cell receptor beta chains from one sample sequenced in a study of vaccination and CD4 T cells after COVID-19. Indicated treatment: 10-day PBMC culture with coronavirus spike peptide pools or control peptides (ViraFEST assay). No antigens are known for them. Sequencing of the DNA from cultured CD4+ T cells was carried out with the Oncomine TCR Beta short-read assay. TCRdb re-analysed the PCR reads in MiXCR, keeping a single row per CDR3 protein. This repertoire shows more than 3,500 distinct CDR3 sequences, approximately 15% found once; its top ten account for around a fifth. The specimen sequenced was CD4+ T cells from blood, cultured in vitro. The source of these receptors is a human donor who had recovered from COVID-19.

This clonotype was counted a few times. J is TRBJ1-1 and V is TRBV12-5; a possible D gene is TRBD1 (6 bases). Trimming took 5 bases from V and 8 from J, leaving 12 bases between them. The CDR3 spans 12 residues. Germline CDR1 and CDR2: LGHNT and FRNRAP. As DNA, the CDR3 is TGTGCTAGTGGTCTACGGACAGAAGAAGCTTTCTTT. Protein sequence: CASGLRTEEAFF.

The genes are TRBV20-1 and TRBJ1-5; no clear D gene. Germline loops: CDR1 DFQATT, CDR2 SNEGSKA (reference sequence). This CDR3 is 14 amino acids long. V was pared by 1 base and J by 2 bases, with 9 bases between. DNA of the CDR3: TGCAGTGCTAGAGGTGGAATCGGCAATCAGCCCCAGCATTTT. Translating gives CSARGGIGNQPQHF.

By its share, this clonotype is medium-sized. The chain carries TRBV12-3 or TRBV12-4 and TRBJ1-2, with D uncertain. V was shortened by 4 bases and J by 6 bases, with 21 bases between the two germline ends. CDR3 length equals 16 residues. CDR3 in amino acids: CASSSTGWAPGDGYTF. Here the CDR3 DNA reads TGTGCCAGCAGTTCTACCGGGTGGGCCCCAGGAGATGGCTACACCTTC.

The chain couples TRBV7-9 to TRBJ1-3, with no clear D. CDR1 is SEHNR, CDR2 FQNEAQ, per germline (reference sequence). V lost 3 bases and J 0 bases, leaving 3 bases between the germline ends. This CDR3 comprises 13 residues. CDR3 coding DNA: TGTGCCAGCAGCTTGAGCTCTGGAAACACCATATATTTT. Protein product: CASSLSSGNTIYF.

This clonotype is deemed medium-sized (0.01 to 0.1%). The DNA for the CDR3 is TGTGCCAGCAGTCTTCGGACAGGGGGGAACTACGAGCAGTACTTC. Protein sequence: CASSLRTGGNYEQYF. V gene TRBV12-3 or TRBV12-4 combines with J gene TRBJ2-7; TRBD1 matches 10 bases. CDR3 length: 15 residues. V dropped 5 bases and J dropped 3; count of bases not matched to a gene: 7.

This rearrangement joins TRBV4-2 to TRBJ2-1; TRBD2 matches 9 bases. Unmatched junction bases numbered 6, after V lost 6 bases and J lost 3 bases. The CDR3 consists of 15 residues. The germline gives CDR1 LGHNA, CDR2 YNFKEQ. The CDR3 loop reads CASSIAGANYNEQFF. The CDR3 DNA reads TGTGCCAGCAGTATAGCGGGGGCCAACTACAATGAGCAGTTCTTC.

This clonotype was seen a few times. The gene calls are TRBV30 and TRBJ1-3; D is ambiguous. Germline V gene data show CDR1 as GTSNPN and CDR2 as SVGIG (reference sequence). The CDR3 has 13 residues. V was trimmed by 2 bases and J by 6 bases, leaving 11 bases between them. CDR3 nucleotide sequence: TGTGCCTGGAGTCCCCGATCTTTAAACACCATATATTTT. Amino acid sequence: CAWSPRSLNTIYF.

The table lists this clonotype with a few counts. This chain connects TRBV5-1 to TRBJ1-6; 8 bases fit TRBD1. CDR1 is SGHRS, CDR2 YFSETQ, per germline. CDR3 length: 15 residues. Unmatched junction bases numbered 7, after V lost 4 bases and J lost 7 bases. CDR3: CASSLGDRNNSPLHF. CDR3 bases: TGCGCCAGCAGCCTAGGGGACAGGAACAATTCACCCCTCCACTTT. Full variable domain (rest looked up from reference TRBV5-1 and TRBJ1-6): KAGVTQTPRYLIKTRGQQVTLSCSPISGHRSVSWYQQTPGQGLQFLFEYFSETQRNKGNFPGRFSGRQFSNSRSEMNVSTLELGDSALYLCASSLGDRNNSPLHFGNGTRLTVT.

Worth noting for this clonotype: The junction departs from the called germline gene at one end, perhaps through a read error. This CDR3 is CASSLASYQEIQYF. The DNA of the CDR3 is TGTGCCAGCAGCTTGGCGTCCTACCAAGAGATCCAGTACTTC. The genes are TRBV5-4 and TRBJ2-5; D gene uncertain. CDR1 SGHNT and CDR2 YYREEE come from the germline V gene (reference sequence). CDR3 length: 14 amino acids.

V gene TRBV12-3 or TRBV12-4 combines with J gene TRBJ1-1, with 8 bases fitting TRBD1. This CDR3 is built from 14 residues. V lost 6 bases, J lost 5 bases, and 8 bases stayed unmatched. The CDR3 coding sequence is TGTGCCAGCAGCTATGGGACAGGTGCGACTGAAGCTTTCTTT. This codes for CASSYGTGATEAFF.